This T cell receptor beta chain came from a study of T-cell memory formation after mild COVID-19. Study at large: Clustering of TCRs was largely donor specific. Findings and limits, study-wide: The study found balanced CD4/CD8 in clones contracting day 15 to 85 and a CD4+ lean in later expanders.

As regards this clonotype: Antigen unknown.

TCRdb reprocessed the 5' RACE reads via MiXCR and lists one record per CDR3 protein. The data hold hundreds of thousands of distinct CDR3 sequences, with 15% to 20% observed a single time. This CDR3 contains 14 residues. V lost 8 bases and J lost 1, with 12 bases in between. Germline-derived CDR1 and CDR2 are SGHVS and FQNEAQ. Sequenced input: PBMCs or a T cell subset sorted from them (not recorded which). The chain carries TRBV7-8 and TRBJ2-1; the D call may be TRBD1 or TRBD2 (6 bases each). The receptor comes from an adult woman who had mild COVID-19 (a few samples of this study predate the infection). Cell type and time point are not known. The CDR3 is CASAGGRSYNEQFF. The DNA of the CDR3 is TGTGCCAGCGCCGGGGGCAGGTCCTACAATGAGCAGTTCTTC.